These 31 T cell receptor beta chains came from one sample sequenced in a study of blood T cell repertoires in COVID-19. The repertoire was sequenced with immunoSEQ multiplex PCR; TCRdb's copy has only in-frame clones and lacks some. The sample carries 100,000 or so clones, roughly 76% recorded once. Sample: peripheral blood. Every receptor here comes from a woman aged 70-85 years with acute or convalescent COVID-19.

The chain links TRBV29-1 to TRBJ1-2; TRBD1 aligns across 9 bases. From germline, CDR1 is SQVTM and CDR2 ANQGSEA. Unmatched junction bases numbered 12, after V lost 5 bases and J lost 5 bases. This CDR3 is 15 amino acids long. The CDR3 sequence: CSVPQGASPRYGYTF. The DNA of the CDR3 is TGCAGCGTTCCACAGGGGGCTTCCCCTCGTTATGGCTACACCTTC. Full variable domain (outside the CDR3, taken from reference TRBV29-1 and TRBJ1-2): SAVISQKPSRDICQRGTSLTIQCQVDSQVTMMFWYRQQPGQSLTLIATANQGSEATYESGFVIDKFPISRPNLTFSTLTVSNMSPEDSSIYLCSVPQGASPRYGYTFGSGTRLTVV.

This CDR3 is CASSQVFANRLFF. CDR3 nucleotides: TGCGCCAGCAGCCAGGTCTTTGCGAACAGGCTGTTTTTT. The chain has TRBV4-1 and TRBJ1-4; possible D gene TRBD1, 5 bases. V was cut by 3 bases and J by 14 bases, with 16 bases left in between. This CDR3 is 13 amino acids long. The germline V gene has CDR1 MGHRA and CDR2 YSYEKL.

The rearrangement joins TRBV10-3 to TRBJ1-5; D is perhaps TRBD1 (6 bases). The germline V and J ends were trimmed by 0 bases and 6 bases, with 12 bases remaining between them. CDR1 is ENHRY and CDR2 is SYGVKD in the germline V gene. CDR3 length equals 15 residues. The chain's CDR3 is CAISESQGMAQPQHF. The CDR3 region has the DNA TGTGCCATCAGTGAGTCCCAGGGGATGGCTCAGCCCCAGCATTTT.

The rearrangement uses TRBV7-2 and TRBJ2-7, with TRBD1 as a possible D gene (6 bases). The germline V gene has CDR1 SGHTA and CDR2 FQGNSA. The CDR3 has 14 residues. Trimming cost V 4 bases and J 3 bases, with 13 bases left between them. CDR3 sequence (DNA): TGTGCCAGCAGCTACAGGGACCTCGACTACGAGCAGTACTTC. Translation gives CASSYRDLDYEQYF.

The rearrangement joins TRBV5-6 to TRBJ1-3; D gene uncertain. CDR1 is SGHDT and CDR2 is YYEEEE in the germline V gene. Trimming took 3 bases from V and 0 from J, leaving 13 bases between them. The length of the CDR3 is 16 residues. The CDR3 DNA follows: TGTGCCAGCAGCTCGAGGGTTGGGAGCTCTGGAAACACCATATATTTT. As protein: CASSSRVGSSGNTIYF.

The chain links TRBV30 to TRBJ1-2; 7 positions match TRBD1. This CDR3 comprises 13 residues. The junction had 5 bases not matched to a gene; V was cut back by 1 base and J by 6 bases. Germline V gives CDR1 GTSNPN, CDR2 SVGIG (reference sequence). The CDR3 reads CAWSETGIDGYTF. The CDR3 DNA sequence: TGTGCCTGGAGTGAGACAGGGATTGATGGCTACACCTTC.

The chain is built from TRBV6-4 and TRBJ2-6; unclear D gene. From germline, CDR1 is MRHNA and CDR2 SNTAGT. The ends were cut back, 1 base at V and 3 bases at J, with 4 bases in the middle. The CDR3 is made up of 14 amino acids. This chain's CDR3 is CASSDFVGANVLTF. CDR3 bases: TGTGCCAGCAGTGACTTCGTTGGGGCCAACGTCCTGACTTTC.

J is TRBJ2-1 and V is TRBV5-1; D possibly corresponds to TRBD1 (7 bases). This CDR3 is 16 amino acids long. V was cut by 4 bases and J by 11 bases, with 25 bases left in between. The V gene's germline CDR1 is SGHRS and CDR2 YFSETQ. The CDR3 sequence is CASSPVAGQSTMKQFF. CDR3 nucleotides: TGCGCCAGCAGCCCCGTGGCGGGACAGTCTACAATGAAGCAGTTCTTC.

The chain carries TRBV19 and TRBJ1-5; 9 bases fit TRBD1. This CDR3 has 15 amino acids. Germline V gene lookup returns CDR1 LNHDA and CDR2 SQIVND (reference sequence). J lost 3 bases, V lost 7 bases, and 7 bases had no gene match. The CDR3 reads CASKPGQGFNQPQHF. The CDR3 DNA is TGTGCCAGTAAACCGGGACAGGGCTTCAATCAGCCCCAGCATTTT.

CDR3 region: CASSFGTATYEQYF. Written as DNA, the CDR3 is TGTGCCAGCAGCTTCGGGACTGCAACCTACGAGCAGTACTTC. The rearrangement links TRBV11-2 to TRBJ2-7, with D possibly being TRBD2 (6 bases). Deletions cut 3 bases from V and 2 bases from J, with 11 bases between. The germline gives CDR1 SGHAT, CDR2 FQNNGV. The CDR3 loop spans 14 amino acids. Combining the CDR3 with reference TRBV11-2 and TRBJ2-7 gives the whole variable domain EAGVAQSPRYKIIEKRQSVAFWCNPISGHATLYWYQQILGQGPKLLIQFQNNGVVDDSQLPKDRFSAERLKGVDSTLKIQPAKLEDSAVYLCASSFGTATYEQYFGPGTRLTVT.

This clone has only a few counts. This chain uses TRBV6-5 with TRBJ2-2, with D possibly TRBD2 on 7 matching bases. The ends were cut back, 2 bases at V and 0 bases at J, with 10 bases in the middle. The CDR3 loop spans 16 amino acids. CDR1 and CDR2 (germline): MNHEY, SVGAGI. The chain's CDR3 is CASSYGRGANTGELFF. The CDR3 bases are TGTGCCAGCAGTTACGGGAGGGGGGCGAACACCGGGGAGCTGTTTTTT.

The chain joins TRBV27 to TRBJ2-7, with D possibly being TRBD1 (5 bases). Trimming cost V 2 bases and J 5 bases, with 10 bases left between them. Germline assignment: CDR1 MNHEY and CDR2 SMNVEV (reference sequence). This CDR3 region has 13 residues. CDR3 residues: CASSLGHPNEQYF. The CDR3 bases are TGTGCCAGCAGTTTAGGACACCCCAACGAGCAGTACTTC.

CDR3 in amino acids: CASSLNAGPYEQYF. CDR3 nucleotide sequence: TGCGCCAGCAGCTTGAACGCAGGGCCCTACGAGCAGTACTTC. The chain employs TRBV5-1 and TRBJ2-7; weak D call: TRBD1 (5 bases). The CDR3 has 14 residues. CDR1 and CDR2 from the germline V gene are SGHRS and YFSETQ. Deletions cut 1 base from V and 2 bases from J, with 10 bases between.

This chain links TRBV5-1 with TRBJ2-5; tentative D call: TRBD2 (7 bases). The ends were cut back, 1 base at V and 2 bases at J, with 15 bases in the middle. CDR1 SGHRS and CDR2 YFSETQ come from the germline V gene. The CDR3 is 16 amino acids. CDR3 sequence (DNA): TGCGCCAGCAGCTTGACCCCAAGGGGGGGACAAGAGACCCAGTACTTC. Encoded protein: CASSLTPRGGQETQYF.

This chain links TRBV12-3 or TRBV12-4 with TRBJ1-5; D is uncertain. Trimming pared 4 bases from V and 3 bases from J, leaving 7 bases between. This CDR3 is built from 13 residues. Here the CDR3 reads CASSSVFNQPQHF. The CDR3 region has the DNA TGTGCCAGCAGTTCCGTCTTCAATCAGCCCCAGCATTTT.

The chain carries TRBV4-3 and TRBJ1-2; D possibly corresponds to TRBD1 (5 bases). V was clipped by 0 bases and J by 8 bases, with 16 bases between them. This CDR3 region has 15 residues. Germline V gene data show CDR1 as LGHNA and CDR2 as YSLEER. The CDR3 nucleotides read TGCGCCAGCAGCCAAGAATTTTCAGGGTGGGGAGGCTACACCTTC. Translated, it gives CASSQEFSGWGGYTF.

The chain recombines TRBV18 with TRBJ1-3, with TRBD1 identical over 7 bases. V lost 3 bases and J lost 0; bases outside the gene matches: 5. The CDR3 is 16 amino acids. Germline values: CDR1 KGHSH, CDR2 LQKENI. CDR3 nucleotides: TGTGCCAGCTCACCCCAGGGACAGAGCTCTGGAAACACCATATATTTT. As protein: CASSPQGQSSGNTIYF.

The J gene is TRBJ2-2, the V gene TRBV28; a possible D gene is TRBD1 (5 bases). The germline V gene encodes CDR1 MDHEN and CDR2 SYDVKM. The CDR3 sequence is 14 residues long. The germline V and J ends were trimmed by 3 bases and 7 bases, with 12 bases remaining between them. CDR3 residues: CASSFRKRGGELFF. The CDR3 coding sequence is TGTGCCAGCAGTTTTCGGAAAAGGGGCGGGGAGCTGTTTTTT.

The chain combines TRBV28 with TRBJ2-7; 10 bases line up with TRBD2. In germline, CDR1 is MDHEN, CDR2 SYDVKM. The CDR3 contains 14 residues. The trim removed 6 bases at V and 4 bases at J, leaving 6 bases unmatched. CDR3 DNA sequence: TGTGCCAGCAGGGATAGCGGGAGGCTGTACGAGCAGTACTTC. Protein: CASRDSGRLYEQYF.

In DNA, the CDR3 is TGTGCCAGCAGCTTAGCCCCAGGGGACGAGCAGTACTTC. Translation gives CASSLAPGDEQYF. This sequence joins TRBV13 and TRBJ2-7; TRBD1 might be the D (6 bases). CDR1 and CDR2 (germline): PRHDT, FYEKMQ (reference sequence). Trimming pared 1 base from V and 5 bases from J, leaving 9 bases between. The CDR3 length is 13 residues.

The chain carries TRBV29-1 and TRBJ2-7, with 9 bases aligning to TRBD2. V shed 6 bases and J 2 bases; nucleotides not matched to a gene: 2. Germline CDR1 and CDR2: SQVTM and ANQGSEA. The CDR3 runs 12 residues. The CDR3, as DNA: TGCAGCGTGACTAGCGGCACCTACGAGCAGTACTTC. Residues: CSVTSGTYEQYF.

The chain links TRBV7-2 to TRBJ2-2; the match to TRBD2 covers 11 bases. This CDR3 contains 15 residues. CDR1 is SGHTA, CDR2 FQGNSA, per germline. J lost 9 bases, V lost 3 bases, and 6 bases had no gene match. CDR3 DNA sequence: TGTGCCAGCAGCTTCCTAGCGGGGGGAGTCCGGGAGCTGTTTTTT. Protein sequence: CASSFLAGGVRELFF.

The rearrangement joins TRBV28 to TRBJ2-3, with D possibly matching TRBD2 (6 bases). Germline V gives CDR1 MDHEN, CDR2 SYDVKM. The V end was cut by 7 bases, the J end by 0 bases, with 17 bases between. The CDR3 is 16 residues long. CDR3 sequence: CASTTSGDSSTDTQYF. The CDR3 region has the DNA TGTGCCAGCACCACGTCCGGGGACTCTAGCACAGATACGCAGTATTTT.

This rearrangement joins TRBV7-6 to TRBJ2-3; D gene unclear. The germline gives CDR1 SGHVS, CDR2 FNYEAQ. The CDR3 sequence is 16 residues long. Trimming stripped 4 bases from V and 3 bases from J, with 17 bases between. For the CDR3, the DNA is TGTGCCAGCAGCTCCGTAGTGTCTACTGTAACAGATACGCAGTATTTT. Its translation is CASSSVVSTVTDTQYF.

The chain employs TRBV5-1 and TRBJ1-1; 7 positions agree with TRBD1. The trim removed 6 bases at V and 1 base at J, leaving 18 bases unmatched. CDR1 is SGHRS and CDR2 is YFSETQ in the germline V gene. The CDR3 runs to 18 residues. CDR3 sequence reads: CASTRGDSGGVRNTEAFF. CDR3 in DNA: TGCGCCAGCACCCGTGGGGACAGCGGAGGTGTTAGGAACACTGAAGCTTTCTTT. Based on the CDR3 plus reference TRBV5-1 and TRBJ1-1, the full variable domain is KAGVTQTPRYLIKTRGQQVTLSCSPISGHRSVSWYQQTPGQGLQFLFEYFSETQRNKGNFPGRFSGRQFSNSRSEMNVSTLELGDSALYLCASTRGDSGGVRNTEAFFGQGTRLTVV.

CDR3 sequence: CASSRSGRNTGELFF. CDR3 DNA: TGTGCCAGCAGCCGAAGCGGGAGAAACACCGGGGAGCTGTTTTTT. The gene calls are TRBV3-1 (or the pseudogene TRBV3-2) and TRBJ2-2, with 8 bases that match TRBD2. There are 15 residues in the CDR3. The trim removed 4 bases at V and 2 bases at J, leaving 3 bases unmatched. Germline lookup yields CDR1 LGHDT and CDR2 YNNKEL (reference sequence).

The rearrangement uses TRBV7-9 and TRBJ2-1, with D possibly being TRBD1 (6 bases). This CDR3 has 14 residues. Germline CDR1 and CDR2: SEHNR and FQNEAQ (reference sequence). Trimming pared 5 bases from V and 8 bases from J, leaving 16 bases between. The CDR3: CASSHWDTMDEQFF. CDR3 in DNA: TGTGCCAGCAGCCACTGGGACACCATGGATGAGCAGTTCTTC.

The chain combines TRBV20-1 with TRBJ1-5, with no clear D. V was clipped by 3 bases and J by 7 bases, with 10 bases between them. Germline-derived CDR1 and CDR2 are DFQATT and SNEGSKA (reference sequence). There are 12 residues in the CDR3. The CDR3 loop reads CSASHPGQPQHF. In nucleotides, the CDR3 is TGCAGTGCTAGTCACCCGGGACAGCCCCAGCATTTT.

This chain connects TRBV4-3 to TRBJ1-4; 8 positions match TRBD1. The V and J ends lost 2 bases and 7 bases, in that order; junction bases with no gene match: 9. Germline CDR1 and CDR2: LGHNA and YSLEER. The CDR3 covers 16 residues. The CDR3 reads CASSQNRGNGGEKLFF. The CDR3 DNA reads TGCGCCAGCAGCCAAAACAGGGGGAACGGAGGTGAAAAACTGTTTTTT.

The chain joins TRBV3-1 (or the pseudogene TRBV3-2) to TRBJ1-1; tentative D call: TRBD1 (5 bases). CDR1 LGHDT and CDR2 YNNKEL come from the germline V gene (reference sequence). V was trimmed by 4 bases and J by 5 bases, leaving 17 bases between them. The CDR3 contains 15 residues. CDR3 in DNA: TGTGCCAGCAGCCCGGGCGGGGGGAAGGGGACTGAAGCTTTCTTT. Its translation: CASSPGGGKGTEAFF.

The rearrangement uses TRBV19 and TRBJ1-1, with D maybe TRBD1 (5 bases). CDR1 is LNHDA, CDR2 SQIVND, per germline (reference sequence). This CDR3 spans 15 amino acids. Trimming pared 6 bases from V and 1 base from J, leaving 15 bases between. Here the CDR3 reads CASRNRGGSNTEAFF. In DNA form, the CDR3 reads TGTGCCAGTAGGAACCGCGGGGGATCGAACACTGAAGCTTTCTTT.